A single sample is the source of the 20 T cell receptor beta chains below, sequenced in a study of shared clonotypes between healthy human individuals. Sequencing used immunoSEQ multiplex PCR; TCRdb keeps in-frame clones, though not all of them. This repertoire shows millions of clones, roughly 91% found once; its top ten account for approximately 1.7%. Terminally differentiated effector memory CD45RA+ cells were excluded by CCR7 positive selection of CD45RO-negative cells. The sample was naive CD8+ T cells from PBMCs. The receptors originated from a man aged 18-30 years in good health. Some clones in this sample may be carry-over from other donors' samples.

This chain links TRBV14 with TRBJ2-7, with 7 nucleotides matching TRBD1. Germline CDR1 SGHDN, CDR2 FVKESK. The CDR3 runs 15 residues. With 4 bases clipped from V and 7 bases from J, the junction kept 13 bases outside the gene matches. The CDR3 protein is CASSPRGRGVGEQYF. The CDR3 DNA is TGTGCCAGCAGCCCGAGGGGGCGAGGGGTTGGAGAGCAGTACTTC.

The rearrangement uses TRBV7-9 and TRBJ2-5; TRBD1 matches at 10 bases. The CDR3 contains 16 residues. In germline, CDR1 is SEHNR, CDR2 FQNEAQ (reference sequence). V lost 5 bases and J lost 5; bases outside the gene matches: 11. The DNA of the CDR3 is TGTGCCAGCAGCCTAATGACAGGGGGCATTTGGGAGACCCAGTACTTC. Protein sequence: CASSLMTGGIWETQYF.

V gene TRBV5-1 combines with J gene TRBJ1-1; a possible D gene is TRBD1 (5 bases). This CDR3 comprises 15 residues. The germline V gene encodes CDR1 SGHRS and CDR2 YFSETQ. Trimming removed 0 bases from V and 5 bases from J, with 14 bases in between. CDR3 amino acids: CASSLEKGWETEAFF. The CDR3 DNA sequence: TGCGCCAGCAGCTTGGAGAAGGGGTGGGAGACTGAAGCTTTCTTT. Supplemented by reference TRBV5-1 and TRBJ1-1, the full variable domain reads KAGVTQTPRYLIKTRGQQVTLSCSPISGHRSVSWYQQTPGQGLQFLFEYFSETQRNKGNFPGRFSGRQFSNSRSEMNVSTLELGDSALYLCASSLEKGWETEAFFGQGTRLTVV.

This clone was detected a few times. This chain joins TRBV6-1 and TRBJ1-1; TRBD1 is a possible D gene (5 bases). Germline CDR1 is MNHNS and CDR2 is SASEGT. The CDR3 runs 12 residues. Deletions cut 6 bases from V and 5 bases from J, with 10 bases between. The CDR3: CASRAGITEAFF. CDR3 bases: TGTGCCAGCAGGGCAGGGATAACTGAAGCTTTCTTT.

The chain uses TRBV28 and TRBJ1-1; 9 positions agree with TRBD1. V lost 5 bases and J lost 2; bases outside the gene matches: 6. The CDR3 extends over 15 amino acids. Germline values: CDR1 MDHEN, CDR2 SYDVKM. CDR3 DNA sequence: TGTGCCAGCAGTCCACGACAGGGGGATAACACTGAAGCTTTCTTT. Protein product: CASSPRQGDNTEAFF.

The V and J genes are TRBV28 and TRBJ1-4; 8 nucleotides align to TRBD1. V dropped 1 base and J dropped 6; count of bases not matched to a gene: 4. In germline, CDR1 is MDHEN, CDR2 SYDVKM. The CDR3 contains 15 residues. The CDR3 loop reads CASSLSGGGYEKLFF. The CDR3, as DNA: TGTGCCAGCAGTTTATCAGGGGGCGGCTATGAAAAACTGTTTTTT.

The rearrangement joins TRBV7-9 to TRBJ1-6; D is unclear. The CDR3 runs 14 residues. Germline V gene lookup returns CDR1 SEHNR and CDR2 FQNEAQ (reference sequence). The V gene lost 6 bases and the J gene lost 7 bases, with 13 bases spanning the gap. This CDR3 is CASSYGEVNSPLHF. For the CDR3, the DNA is TGTGCCAGCAGTTATGGGGAAGTCAATTCACCCCTCCACTTT.

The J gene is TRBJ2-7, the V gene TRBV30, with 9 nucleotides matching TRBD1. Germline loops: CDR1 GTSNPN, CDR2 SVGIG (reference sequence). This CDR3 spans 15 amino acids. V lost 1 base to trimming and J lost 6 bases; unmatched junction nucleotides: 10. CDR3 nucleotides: TGTGCCTGGAGTGCACACGGGACAGGGATTTCCGAGCAGTACTTC. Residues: CAWSAHGTGISEQYF.

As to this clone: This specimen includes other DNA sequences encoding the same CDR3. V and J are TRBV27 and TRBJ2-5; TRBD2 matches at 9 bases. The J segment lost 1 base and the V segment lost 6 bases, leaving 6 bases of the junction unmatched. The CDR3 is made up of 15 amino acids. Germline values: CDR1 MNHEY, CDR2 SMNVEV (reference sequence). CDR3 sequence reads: CASSLLAGSQETQYF. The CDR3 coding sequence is TGTGCCAGCAGCCTACTAGCGGGTTCCCAAGAGACCCAGTACTTC.

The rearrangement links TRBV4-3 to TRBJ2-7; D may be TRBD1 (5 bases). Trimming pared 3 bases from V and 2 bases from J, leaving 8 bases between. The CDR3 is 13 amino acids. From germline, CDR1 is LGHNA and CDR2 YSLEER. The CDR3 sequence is CASSHGRAYEQYF. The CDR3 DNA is TGCGCCAGCAGCCACGGCAGGGCCTACGAGCAGTACTTC.

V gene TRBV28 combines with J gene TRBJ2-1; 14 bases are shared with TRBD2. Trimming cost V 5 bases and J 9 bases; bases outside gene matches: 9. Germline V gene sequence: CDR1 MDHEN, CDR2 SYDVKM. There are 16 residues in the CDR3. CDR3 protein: CASSQTGLAGVSEQFF. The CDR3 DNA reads TGTGCCAGCAGTCAAACGGGACTAGCGGGAGTTAGTGAGCAGTTCTTC.

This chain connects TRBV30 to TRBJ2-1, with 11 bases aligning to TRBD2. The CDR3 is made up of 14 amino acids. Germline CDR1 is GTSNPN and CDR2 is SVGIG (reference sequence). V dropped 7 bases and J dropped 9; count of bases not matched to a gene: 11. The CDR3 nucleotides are TGTGCCTCTCTAGCGGGAGGTTCATGGGGTGAGCAGTTCTTC. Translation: CASLAGGSWGEQFF. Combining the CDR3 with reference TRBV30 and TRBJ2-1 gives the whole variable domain SQTIHQWPATLVQPVGSPLSLECTVEGTSNPNLYWYRQAAGRGLQLLFYSVGIGQISSEVPQNLSASRPQDRQFILSSKKLLLSDSGFYLCASLAGGSWGEQFFGPGTRLTVL.

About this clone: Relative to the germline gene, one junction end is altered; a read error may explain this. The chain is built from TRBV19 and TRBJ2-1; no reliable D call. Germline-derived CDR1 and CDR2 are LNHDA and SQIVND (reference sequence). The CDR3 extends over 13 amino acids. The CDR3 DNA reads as TGTGCCAGTAGTCTAGACCCCTACAATGAGCAGTTCTTC. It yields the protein CASSLDPYNEQFF.

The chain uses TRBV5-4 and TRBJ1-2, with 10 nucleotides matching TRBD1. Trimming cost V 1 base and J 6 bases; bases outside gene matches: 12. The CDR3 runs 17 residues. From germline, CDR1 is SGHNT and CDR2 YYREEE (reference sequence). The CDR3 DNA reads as TGTGCCAGCAGCTTGCTCGTCGGACAGGGGGGGCTTGATGGCTACACCTTC. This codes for CASSLLVGQGGLDGYTF.

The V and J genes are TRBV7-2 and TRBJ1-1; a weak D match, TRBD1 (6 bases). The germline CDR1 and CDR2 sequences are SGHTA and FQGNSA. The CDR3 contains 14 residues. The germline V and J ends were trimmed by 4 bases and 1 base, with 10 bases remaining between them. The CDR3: CASSSLDRNTEAFF. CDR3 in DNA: TGTGCCAGCAGCTCATTGGACAGGAACACTGAAGCTTTCTTT.

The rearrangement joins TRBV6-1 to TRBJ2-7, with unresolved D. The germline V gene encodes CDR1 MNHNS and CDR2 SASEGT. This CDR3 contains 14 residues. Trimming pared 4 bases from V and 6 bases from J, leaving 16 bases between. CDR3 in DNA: TGTGCCAGCAGTGTTAGGTCTTCTACGGCCGAGCAGTACTTC. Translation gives CASSVRSSTAEQYF.

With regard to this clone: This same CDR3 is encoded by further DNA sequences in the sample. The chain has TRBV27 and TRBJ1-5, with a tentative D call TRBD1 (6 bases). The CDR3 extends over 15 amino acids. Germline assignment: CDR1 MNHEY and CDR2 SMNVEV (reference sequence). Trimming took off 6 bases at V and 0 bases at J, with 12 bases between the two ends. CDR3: CASRETGYSNQPQHF. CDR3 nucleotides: TGTGCCAGCAGGGAGACAGGATATAGCAATCAGCCCCAGCATTTT.

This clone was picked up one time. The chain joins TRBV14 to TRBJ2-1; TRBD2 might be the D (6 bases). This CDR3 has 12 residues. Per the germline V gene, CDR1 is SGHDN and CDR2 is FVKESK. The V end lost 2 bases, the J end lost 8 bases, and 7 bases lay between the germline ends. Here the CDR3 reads CASSQRRDEQFF. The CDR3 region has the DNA TGTGCCAGCAGCCAAAGGAGGGATGAGCAGTTCTTC. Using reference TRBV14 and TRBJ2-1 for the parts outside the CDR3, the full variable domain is EAGVTQFPSHSVIEKGQTVTLRCDPISGHDNLYWYRRVMGKEIKFLLHFVKESKQDESGMPNNRFLAERTGGTYSTLKVQPAELEDSGVYFCASSQRRDEQFFGPGTRLTVL.

The DNA of the CDR3 is TGTGCCAGCAGCCCCAGGACGGCCGCGAACACCGGGGAGCTGTTTTTT. This encodes CASSPRTAANTGELFF. This chain links TRBV28 with TRBJ2-2; no clear D. In germline, CDR1 is MDHEN, CDR2 SYDVKM. Trimming removed 6 bases at V and 0 bases at J, with 14 bases between. CDR3 length: 16 residues. The whole variable domain, remainder taken from reference TRBV28 and TRBJ2-2, is DVKVTQSSRYLVKRTGEKVFLECVQDMDHENMFWYRQDPGLGLRLIYFSYDVKMKEKGDIPEGYSVSREKKERFSLILESASTNQTSMYLCASSPRTAANTGELFFGEGSRLTVL.

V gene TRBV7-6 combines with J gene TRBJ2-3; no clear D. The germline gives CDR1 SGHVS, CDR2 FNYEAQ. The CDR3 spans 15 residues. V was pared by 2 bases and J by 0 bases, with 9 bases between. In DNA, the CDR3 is TGTGCCAGCAGCTTATACGCTACTAGCACAGATACGCAGTATTTT. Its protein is CASSLYATSTDTQYF.